These 9 T cell receptor beta chains share one sample of origin, sequenced in a study of blood T cell repertoires in COVID-19 (dated by TCRdb to 2020 to 2022). The protocol used for the library was the immunoSEQ multiplex PCR assay. TCRdb re-hosts the immuneACCESS table, in-frame sequences only. Its copies lack some clones; in the studies checked, an unresolved V gene accounts for under half of them, and the cause for the rest is not known. Counted in this sample were about 200,000 clones; over 80% of them appeared once. The top ten clones comprise approximately 5.4% of the sample. Sequenced: peripheral blood. Receptors originate from a human donor in a cohort sampled during active COVID-19.

The V call is TRBV27, the J call TRBJ1-5, with D maybe TRBD1 (6 bases). Trimming stripped 4 bases from V and 7 bases from J, with 11 bases between. Germline CDR1 reads MNHEY; CDR2 reads SMNVEV (reference sequence). The CDR3 spans 13 residues. CDR3 DNA sequence: TGTGCCAGCAGTTCGGCACAGGGCCAGCCCCAGCATTTT. It is translated as CASSSAQGQPQHF.

V gene TRBV5-4 combines with J gene TRBJ2-5; 10 bases fit TRBD1. The CDR3 length is 15 residues. The junction had 7 bases not matched to a gene; V was cut back by 3 bases and J by 5 bases. The germline gives CDR1 SGHNT, CDR2 YYREEE (reference sequence). The CDR3 sequence is CASSSPGQGTETQYF. In DNA, the CDR3 is TGTGCCAGCAGCTCTCCGGGACAGGGGACGGAGACCCAGTACTTC.

The chain carries TRBV30 and TRBJ2-7; TRBD2 agrees at 9 bases. The CDR3 covers 16 residues. CDR1 GTSNPN and CDR2 SVGIG come from the germline V gene (reference sequence). Germline trimming cut 2 bases from V and 2 bases from J; bases unmatched to any gene: 10. Written as DNA, the CDR3 is TGTGCCTGGAGTCCCCGTAGCGGGGGTTTCACCTACGAGCAGTACTTC. Encoded protein: CAWSPRSGGFTYEQYF.

The rearrangement joins TRBV2 to TRBJ2-7; D unclear. From germline, CDR1 is SNHLY and CDR2 FYNNEI. The CDR3 is 14 residues long. V lost 5 bases to trimming and J lost 2 bases, with 13 bases between them. The CDR3, as DNA: TGTGCCAGCAGTAGCCCCGGGTCTCCCTACGAGCAGTACTTC. As protein: CASSSPGSPYEQYF.

The gene calls are TRBV19 and TRBJ1-1; tentative D call: TRBD1 (5 bases). V was pared by 3 bases and J by 3 bases, with 11 bases between. The CDR3 loop spans 14 amino acids. Looked up from germline, CDR1 is LNHDA and CDR2 is SQIVND (reference sequence). CDR3: CASSIWGWDTEAFF. CDR3 sequence (DNA): TGTGCCAGTAGTATCTGGGGCTGGGACACTGAAGCTTTCTTT.

This chain connects TRBV25-1 to TRBJ1-1; D is possibly TRBD1 (6 bases). Germline lookup yields CDR1 MGHDK and CDR2 SYGVNS. The CDR3 is 14 amino acids. Trimming took off 6 bases at V and 6 bases at J, with 17 bases between the two ends. The CDR3 DNA sequence: TGTGCCAGCAGCCGGGGAGGGGGTTTGGCTGAAGCTTTCTTT. Protein: CASSRGGGLAEAFF.

As regards this clone: This CDR3 is also generated by other DNA sequences in the sample. V is TRBV5-4 and J is TRBJ1-1, with D possibly matching TRBD1 (5 bases). Germline CDR1 SGHNT, CDR2 YYREEE (reference sequence). The ends were cut back, 0 bases at V and 1 base at J, with 7 bases in the middle. This CDR3 contains 14 residues. The CDR3 DNA reads as TGTGCCAGCAGCTTGGAGCAGGGGAACACTGAAGCTTTCTTT. This codes for CASSLEQGNTEAFF.

The chain links TRBV7-2 to TRBJ2-7, with TRBD2 matching over 13 bases. Germline V lookup: CDR1 SGHTA, CDR2 FQGNSA. V shed 4 bases, J shed 7 bases, and the junction held 10 bases outside the gene matches. CDR3 length equals 16 residues. CDR3 in amino acids: CASSWRGLAGSGEQYF. The CDR3 DNA follows: TGTGCCAGCAGCTGGAGGGGACTAGCGGGATCGGGAGAGCAGTACTTC.

This chain uses TRBV28 with TRBJ1-2; D gene ambiguous. Germline CDR1 and CDR2: MDHEN and SYDVKM. V lost 8 bases to trimming and J lost 4 bases, with 8 bases between them. The CDR3 is 11 amino acids. The CDR3 sequence: CASGQSYGYTF. CDR3 sequence (DNA): TGTGCCAGCGGGCAGTCCTATGGCTACACCTTC.